Listed below are T cell receptor beta chains from one sample, sequenced in a study of blood T cell repertoires in COVID-19. Generated by immunoSEQ multiplex PCR, the TCRdb table keeps only in-frame clones and is missing some. The sample holds about 310,000 clones, 70% to 90% seen once. What was sequenced was PBMCs or T cells enriched from blood (not recorded which). The receptors shown here come from a woman in her thirties or forties who had recovered from COVID-19. Both conserved end residues are part of each CDR3. Fields, in order: clone size, J gene, V gene, D gene, CDR3 protein, CDR3 DNA. A D gene is named only where the DNA matches it firmly. The size entry is marked missing in some rows and otherwise reads once, few, many or a size class.

NA TRBJ2-1 TRBV5-4 NA CASSLANRGDNEQFF TGTGCCAGCAGCTTGGCCAATCGGGGTGACAATGAGCAGTTCTTC
NA TRBJ2-1 TRBV5-8 TRBD2 CASSYFSGRKSNEQFF TGTGCCAGCAGCTACTTTAGCGGGAGAAAGAGTAATGAGCAGTTCTTC
few TRBJ2-7 TRBV9 NA CASSVDGNEQYF TGTGCCAGCAGCGTAGACGGGAACGAGCAGTACTTC
NA TRBJ1-6 TRBV30 NA CATDGSSYNSPLHF TGTGCAACGGATGGGAGTTCCTATAATTCACCCCTCCACTTT
once TRBJ2-5 TRBV28 TRBD2 CASSLGGRAFRETQYF TGTGCCAGCAGTTTAGGCGGGAGGGCCTTCCGCGAGACCCAGTACTTC
NA TRBJ1-4 TRBV7-3 TRBD1 CASSLWDRGLSLNEKLFF TGTGCCAGCAGCCTATGGGACAGGGGCCTCAGCCTTAATGAAAAACTGTTTTTT
NA TRBJ2-7 TRBV10-2 TRBD1 CASSWTGGDSYEQYF TGCGCCAGCAGCTGGACAGGGGGGGACTCCTACGAGCAGTACTTC
NA TRBJ1-1 TRBV29-1 TRBD1 CSVANRGFGTEAFF TGCAGCGTTGCGAACAGGGGCTTCGGCACTGAAGCTTTCTTT
NA TRBJ2-6 TRBV19 TRBD2 CASRGTSGGSGANVLTF TGTGCCAGTAGGGGGACTAGCGGGGGCTCTGGGGCCAACGTCCTGACTTTC
NA TRBJ2-7 TRBV5-8 TRBD1 CASSSGTGAYEQYF TGTGCCAGCAGCTCTGGGACAGGAGCCTACGAGCAGTACTTC
NA TRBJ1-2 TRBV19 TRBD1 CASTTGTGRRNYGYTF TGTGCCAGCACCACCGGGACAGGGCGGAGAAACTATGGCTACACCTTC
NA TRBJ2-7 TRBV30 NA CAWSVIGVRGEQYF TGTGCCTGGAGTGTAATTGGGGTCCGGGGAGAGCAGTACTTC
NA TRBJ2-1 TRBV7-9 TRBD2 CASSPGAGGFYNEQFF TGTGCCAGCTCGCCGGGAGCGGGGGGATTTTACAATGAGCAGTTCTTC
NA TRBJ2-7 TRBV19 NA CASSSSYEQYF TGTGCCAGTAGTAGCAGTTACGAGCAGTACTTC
NA TRBJ2-1 TRBV6-2/TRBV6-3 TRBD1 CASSDRGHYNEQFF TGTGCCAGCAGTGACAGGGGGCACTACAATGAGCAGTTCTTC
NA TRBJ2-7 TRBV27 TRBD1 CASGQGQGYEQYF TGTGCCAGCGGCCAGGGACAGGGCTACGAGCAGTACTTC
once TRBJ1-1 TRBV5-4 NA CASSLTGNTEAFF TGTGCCAGCAGCTTGACGGGGAACACTGAAGCTTTCTTT
NA TRBJ1-6 TRBV30 NA CAWAYLGEQEGDSPLHF TGTGCCTGGGCCTATCTTGGGGAACAGGAAGGAGATTCACCCCTCCACTTT
NA TRBJ1-5 TRBV4-3 TRBD1 CASSQTWGQPDQPQHF TGCGCCAGCAGCCAGACATGGGGACAGCCAGATCAGCCCCAGCATTTT
NA TRBJ2-7 TRBV2 TRBD1 CASRNRGFYEQYF TGTGCCAGCAGGAACAGGGGATTCTACGAGCAGTACTTC
NA TRBJ2-3 TRBV2 TRBD1 CASTPRGNTQYF TGTGCCAGCACCCCCAGGGGGAATACGCAGTATTTT
NA TRBJ2-5 TRBV2 TRBD1 CASSENRGLGTQYF TGTGCCAGCAGTGAAAACAGGGGGCTGGGGACCCAGTACTTC
NA TRBJ2-7 TRBV6-6 TRBD2 CASSAGGEYEQYF TGTGCCAGCAGTGCGGGGGGGGAATACGAGCAGTACTTC
few TRBJ2-7 TRBV5-1 TRBD2 CASSPRGGAGSYEQYF TGCGCCAGCAGCCCCCGGGGGGGAGCGGGCTCCTACGAGCAGTACTTC
NA TRBJ1-1 TRBV5-1 TRBD1 CASSSTGTGNTEAFF TGCGCCAGCAGCTCAACCGGGACAGGGAACACTGAAGCTTTCTTT
NA TRBJ2-1 TRBV28 NA CASSLEYNEQFF TGTGCCAGCAGCCTTGAGTACAATGAGCAGTTCTTC
NA TRBJ1-5 TRBV7-9 TRBD1 CASSLGYGTVLNF TGTGCCAGCAGCTTAGGATATGGGACAGTTCTCAATTTT
NA TRBJ1-1 TRBV19 NA CASRLTGNTEAFF TGTGCCAGTAGGCTGACAGGGAACACTGAAGCTTTCTTT
NA TRBJ1-1 TRBV9 NA CASSAHEEPFIVNTEAFF TGTGCCAGCAGCGCACATGAGGAACCCTTTATCGTGAACACTGAAGCTTTCTTT
NA TRBJ1-1 TRBV14 NA CASSEPAGRENTEAFF TGTGCCAGCAGCGAACCTGCGGGGAGGGAGAACACTGAAGCTTTCTTT
NA TRBJ1-2 TRBV12-3/TRBV12-4 NA CASTFGQSYGYTF TGTGCCAGCACCTTTGGACAGTCCTATGGCTACACCTTC
NA TRBJ2-3 TRBV5-1 NA CASSPPGQGLGWTTNTDTQYF TGCGCCAGCAGCCCGCCGGGGCAGGGGCTGGGCTGGACGACAAACACAGATACGCAGTATTTT
NA TRBJ1-1 TRBV5-1 NA CASSLVPGNTEAFF TGCGCCAGCAGCTTGGTACCCGGTAACACTGAAGCTTTCTTT
NA TRBJ1-5 TRBV15 TRBD1 CATSREHSTGNQPQHF TGTGCCACCAGCAGAGAACATTCGACAGGGAATCAGCCCCAGCATTTT
NA TRBJ1-2 TRBV19 NA CASSLPLRRRMAGYGYTF TGTGCCAGTAGTCTTCCCCTCCGACGCAGGATGGCGGGCTATGGCTACACCTTC
NA TRBJ2-5 TRBV28 NA CASSIRGTQYF TGTGCCAGCAGTATACGAGGGACCCAGTACTTC
NA TRBJ2-5 TRBV7-2 NA CASSLDRYQETQYF TGTGCCAGCAGCTTAGACAGGTACCAAGAGACCCAGTACTTC
NA TRBJ1-6 TRBV11-2 NA CASSLGEGDSPLHF TGTGCCAGCAGCTTAGGGGAGGGGGATTCACCCCTCCACTTT
NA TRBJ1-5 TRBV28 TRBD1 CASRTGGSSNQPQHF TGTGCCAGCAGGACAGGGGGCTCAAGCAATCAGCCCCAGCATTTT
NA TRBJ1-1 TRBV21-1 NA CASSKITRDSVVNTEAFF TGTGCCAGCAGTAAAATTACCCGGGACAGCGTAGTGAACACTGAAGCTTTCTTT
NA TRBJ1-1 TRBV7-9 TRBD1 CASSSLRRQGNTEAFF TGTGCCAGCAGCTCACTGAGGAGACAGGGAAACACTGAAGCTTTCTTT
NA TRBJ1-3 TRBV29-1 TRBD1 CSVESTGGSGNTIYF TGCAGCGTTGAGTCTACAGGGGGCTCTGGAAACACCATATATTTT
NA TRBJ2-1 TRBV19 TRBD2 CASSIGVGLADLNEQFF TGTGCCAGTAGTATTGGTGTCGGGCTAGCGGACCTCAATGAGCAGTTCTTC
NA TRBJ1-1 TRBV12-3/TRBV12-4 NA CASSFNRNTEAFF TGTGCCAGCAGTTTTAACAGGAACACTGAAGCTTTCTTT
NA TRBJ1-2 TRBV11-2 NA CASSFPANYGYTF TGTGCCAGCAGCTTTCCGGCTAACTATGGCTACACCTTC
NA TRBJ2-7 TRBV7-2 NA CASSFTWGGTGEAEQYF TGTGCCAGCAGCTTCACTTGGGGAGGGACAGGAGAGGCCGAGCAGTACTTC